This T cell receptor beta chain was captured by sequencing in a study of graft-versus-host responses after intestinal transplantation. Study context: All of the recipients had induction that used anti-thymocyte globulin, then tacrolimus and steroids for roughly three years.

V lost 1 base, J lost 2 bases, and 2 bases stayed unmatched. CDR1 LGHNA and CDR2 YNFKEQ come from the germline V gene. The CDR3 covers 15 residues. The data were produced by immunoSEQ multiplex PCR, yet TCRdb's version contains in-frame clones alone and is incomplete. The sample shows more than 75,000 clones, 85% to 95% of them seen only once. As to this clone: No antigen is known for it.

This clonotype was obtained from a human donor who was the organ donor for an intestinal transplant. The chain uses TRBV4-2 and TRBJ2-5; 9 positions agree with TRBD2. This sample comprised unstimulated CD4+ T cells sorted from spleen or lymph node cells, obtained before transplant. The CDR3 here is CASSQGGLAQETQYF. As DNA, the CDR3 is TGTGCCAGCAGCCAAGGGGGACTAGCTCAAGAGACCCAGTACTTC.